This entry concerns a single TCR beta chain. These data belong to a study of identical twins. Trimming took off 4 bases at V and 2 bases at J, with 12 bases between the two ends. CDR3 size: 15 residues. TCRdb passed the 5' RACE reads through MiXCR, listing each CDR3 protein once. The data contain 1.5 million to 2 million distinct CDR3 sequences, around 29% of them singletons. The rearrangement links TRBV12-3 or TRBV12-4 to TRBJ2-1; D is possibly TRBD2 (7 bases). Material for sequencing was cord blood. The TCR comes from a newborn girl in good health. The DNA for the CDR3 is TGTGCCAGCAGTTCCTTGGGGGGGCCCTACAATGAGCAGTTCTTC. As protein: CASSSLGGPYNEQFF.